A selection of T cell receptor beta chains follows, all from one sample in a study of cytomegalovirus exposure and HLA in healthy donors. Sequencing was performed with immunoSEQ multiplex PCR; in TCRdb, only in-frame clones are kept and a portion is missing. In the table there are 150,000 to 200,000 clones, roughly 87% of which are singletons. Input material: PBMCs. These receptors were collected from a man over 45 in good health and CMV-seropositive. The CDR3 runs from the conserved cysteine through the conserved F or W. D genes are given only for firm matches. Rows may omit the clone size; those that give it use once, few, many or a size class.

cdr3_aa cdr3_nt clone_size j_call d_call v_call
CASSLSPGSTEAFF TGCGCCAGCAGCTTGTCCCCCGGGAGCACTGAAGCTTTCTTT . TRBJ1-1 . TRBV5-1
CASSSRGANEKLFF TGTGCCAGCAGTTCCAGGGGGGCTAATGAAAAACTGTTTTTT . TRBJ1-4 TRBD1 TRBV6-5
CASSQVGQGNEKLFF TGCGCCAGCAGCCAGGTTGGACAGGGAAATGAAAAACTGTTTTTT . TRBJ1-4 TRBD1 TRBV4-1
CASSVPQVTQQFF TGTGCCAGTAGTGTCCCACAGGTGACCCAGCAGTTCTTC . TRBJ2-1 . TRBV19
CASSLTPGPREKLFF TGCGCCAGCAGCCTTACCCCGGGTCCGAGGGAAAAACTGTTTTTT . TRBJ1-4 . TRBV5-1
CASSRTGGNGQPQHF TGTGCCAGCAGCCGGACAGGGGGCAACGGGCAGCCCCAGCATTTT . TRBJ1-5 TRBD1 TRBV6-5
CSSSPGSYEQYF TGTTCCAGCAGCCCCGGGTCCTACGAGCAGTACTTC few TRBJ2-7 . TRBV7-9
CAISEGAVNTGELFF TGTGCCATCAGTGAAGGGGCCGTGAACACCGGGGAGCTGTTTTTT . TRBJ2-2 . TRBV10-3
CASSQFGGGGYEQYF TGTGCCAGCAGCCAATTTGGAGGGGGCGGTTACGAGCAGTACTTC few TRBJ2-7 . TRBV16
CATQGTSGRAGSGGYF TGTGCCACCCAAGGGACTAGCGGGAGAGCCGGGTCCGGGGGGTACTTC . TRBJ2-7 TRBD2 TRBV10-3
CASSLPYGRALYEQYF TGTGCCAGCAGCTTACCTTACGGGAGGGCCCTCTACGAGCAGTACTTC . TRBJ2-7 TRBD2 TRBV11-2
CASSTRGGKTDGYTF TGTGCCAGCAGTACCCGAGGAGGGAAGACGGATGGCTACACCTTC . TRBJ1-2 . TRBV6-5
CASSLLSEVRGGLLTDTQYF TGTGCCAGCAGTTTATTATCTGAGGTGCGGGGAGGACTTCTCACAGATACGCAGTATTTT . TRBJ2-3 . TRBV28
CASSHTSGSYEQYF TGTGCCAGCAGCCACACTAGCGGCTCCTACGAGCAGTACTTC . TRBJ2-7 TRBD2 TRBV5-6
CASSLSQGYNEKLFF TGTGCCAGCAGCTTATCGCAGGGGTATAATGAAAAACTGTTTTTT . TRBJ1-4 . TRBV11-2
CAWSVLNTNTEAFF TGTGCCTGGAGTGTGTTAAACACGAACACTGAAGCTTTCTTT few TRBJ1-1 . TRBV30
CASNGTILYEQYF TGTGCCAGCAATGGGACTATACTCTACGAGCAGTACTTC . TRBJ2-7 TRBD2 TRBV2
CASSPTAYSGNTIYF TGTGCCAGCAGCCCGACTGCTTACTCTGGAAACACCATATATTTT . TRBJ1-3 . TRBV4-2